A single sample gave rise to the 4 T cell receptor beta chains below, sequenced in a study of T cells in Graves' hyperthyroidism and ophthalmopathy. RNA transcripts yielded amplified TCR beta CDR3 regions. An initial round of RT-PCR targeting the TCR CDR3 relied on the HTBI primer set. Using its own MiXCR run on the multiplex PCR reads, TCRdb lists one record per CDR3 protein. This table holds about 840,000 distinct CDR3 sequences, 38% found once. Sequenced: blood. The receptors stem from a man between 18 and 35 years old with Graves' hyperthyroidism.

The table lists this clonotype with a count of one. In this CDR3 the conserved last residue, phenylalanine or tryptophan, is missing, so a read error is likely. The rearrangement joins TRBV6-5 to TRBJ1-1; D perhaps matches TRBD1 (6 bases). The CDR3 is made up of 14 amino acids. Germline V CDR1 and CDR2: MNHEY, SVGAGI. The V end lost 5 bases, the J end lost 3 bases, and 13 bases lay between the germline ends. CDR3 in amino acids: CASSTLGQDTEAFS. For the CDR3, the DNA is TGTGCCAGCAGTACCTTGGGACAAGACACTGAAGCTTTCTCT.

The chain joins TRBV4-1 to TRBJ2-5; D is possibly TRBD2 (6 bases). The germline CDR1 and CDR2 sequences are MGHRA and YSYEKL. This CDR3 has 14 amino acids. Trimming left V 2 bases short and J 4 bases short, with 11 bases between. The CDR3 sequence is CASSQSFGGETQYF. The CDR3 DNA reads TGCGCCAGCAGCCAATCGTTCGGGGGAGAGACCCAGTACTTC.

This clonotype was picked up a small number of times. A much larger clone lies a single base off, so this may be a read error. The rearrangement joins TRBV25-1 to TRBJ1-2; possibly TRBD1 for D (5 bases). The CDR3 loop spans 17 amino acids. The V gene's germline CDR1 is MGHDK and CDR2 SYGVNS. The V and J ends lost 2 bases and 1 base respectively, with 17 bases between them. CDR3 DNA sequence: TGTGCCAGCAGTGAAGAGGGGAGACAGCTTGTTAACTATGGCTACACCTTC. It specifies CASSEEGRQLVNYGYTF.

The chain employs TRBV19 and TRBJ1-1; a weak D match, TRBD1 (5 bases). Germline loops: CDR1 LNHDA, CDR2 SQIVND (reference sequence). There are 21 residues in the CDR3. V lost 10 bases to trimming and J lost 2 bases, with 38 bases between them. CDR3 loop: CANTSRGVNRNRTAGNTEAFF. In DNA form, the CDR3 reads TGTGCCAATACCTCAAGAGGGGTAAACAGGAACCGAACGGCTGGAAACACTGAAGCTTTCTTT.